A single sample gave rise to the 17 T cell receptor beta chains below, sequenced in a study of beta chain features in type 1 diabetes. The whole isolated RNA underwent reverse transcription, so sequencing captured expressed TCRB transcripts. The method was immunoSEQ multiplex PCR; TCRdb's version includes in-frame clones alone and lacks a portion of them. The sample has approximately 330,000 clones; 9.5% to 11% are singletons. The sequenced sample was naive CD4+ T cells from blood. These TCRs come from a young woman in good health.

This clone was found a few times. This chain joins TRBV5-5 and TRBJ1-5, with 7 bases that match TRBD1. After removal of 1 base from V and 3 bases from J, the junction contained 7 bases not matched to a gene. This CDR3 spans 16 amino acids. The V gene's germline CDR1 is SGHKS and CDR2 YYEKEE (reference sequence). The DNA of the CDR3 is TGTGCCAGCAGCTTGACCGGGACAGCGAACAATCAGCCCCAGCATTTT. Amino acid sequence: CASSLTGTANNQPQHF.

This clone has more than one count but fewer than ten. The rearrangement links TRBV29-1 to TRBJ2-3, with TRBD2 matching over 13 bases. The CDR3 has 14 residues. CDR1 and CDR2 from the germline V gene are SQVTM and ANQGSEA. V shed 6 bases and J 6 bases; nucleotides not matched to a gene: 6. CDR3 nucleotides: TGCAGCGTCTCCGTGACTAGCGGGGGGGATACGCAGTATTTT. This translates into CSVSVTSGGDTQYF.

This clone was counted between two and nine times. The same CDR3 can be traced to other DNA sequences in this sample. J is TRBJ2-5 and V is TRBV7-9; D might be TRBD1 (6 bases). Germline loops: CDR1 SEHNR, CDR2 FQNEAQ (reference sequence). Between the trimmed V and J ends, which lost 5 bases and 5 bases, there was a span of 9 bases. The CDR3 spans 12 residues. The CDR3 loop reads CASSPRGETQYF. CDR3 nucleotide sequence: TGTGCCAGCAGCCCCAGGGGTGAGACCCAGTACTTC.

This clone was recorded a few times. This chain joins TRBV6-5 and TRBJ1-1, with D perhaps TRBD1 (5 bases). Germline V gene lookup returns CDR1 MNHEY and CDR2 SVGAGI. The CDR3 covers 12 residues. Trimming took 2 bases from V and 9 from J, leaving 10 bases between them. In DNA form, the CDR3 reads TGTGCCAGCAGTTACCGGGAGGGGAAAGCTTTCTTT. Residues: CASSYREGKAFF.

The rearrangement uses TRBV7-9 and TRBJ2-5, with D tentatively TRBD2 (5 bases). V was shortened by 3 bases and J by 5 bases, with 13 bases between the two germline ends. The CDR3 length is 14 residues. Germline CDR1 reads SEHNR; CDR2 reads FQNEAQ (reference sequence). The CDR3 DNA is TGTGCCAGCAGCTTCACCGGGATTCAGGAGACCCAGTACTTC. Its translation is CASSFTGIQETQYF.

CDR3 amino acids: CASSLTGGSPPDTQYF. The CDR3 coding sequence is TGTGCCAGCAGCTTAACGGGTGGTAGCCCCCCAGATACGCAGTATTTT. The genes are TRBV7-3 and TRBJ2-3, with unresolved D. The CDR3 is 16 residues long. Trimming took off 0 bases at V and 4 bases at J, with 14 bases between the two ends. From germline, CDR1 is SGHTA and CDR2 FQGTGA.

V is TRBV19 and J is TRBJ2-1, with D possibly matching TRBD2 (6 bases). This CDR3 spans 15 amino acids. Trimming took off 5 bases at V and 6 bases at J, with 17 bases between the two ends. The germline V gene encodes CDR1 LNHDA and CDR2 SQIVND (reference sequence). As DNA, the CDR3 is TGTGCCAGTAGTTGGGCGCCGGGAGCGGGCAATGAGCAGTTCTTC. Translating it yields CASSWAPGAGNEQFF.

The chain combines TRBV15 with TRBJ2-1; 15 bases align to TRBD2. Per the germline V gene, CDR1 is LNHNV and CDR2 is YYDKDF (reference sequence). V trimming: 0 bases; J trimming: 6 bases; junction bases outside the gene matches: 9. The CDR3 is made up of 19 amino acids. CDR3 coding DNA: TGTGCCACCAGCAGAGATCTTCCGGGACTAGCGGGAGGTTTCAATGAGCAGTTCTTC. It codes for CATSRDLPGLAGGFNEQFF. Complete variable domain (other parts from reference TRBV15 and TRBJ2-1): DAMVIQNPRYQVTQFGKPVTLSCSQTLNHNVMYWYQQKSSQAPKLLFHYYDKDFNNEADTPDNFQSRRPNTSFCFLDIRSPGLGDTAMYLCATSRDLPGLAGGFNEQFFGPGTRLTVL.

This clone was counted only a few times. The CDR3 region is CASSFDRHLYEQYF. The CDR3 bases are TGTGCCAGCAGTTTCGACCGACACCTCTACGAGCAGTACTTC. V is TRBV27 and J is TRBJ2-7; no definite D call. The V gene's germline CDR1 is MNHEY and CDR2 SMNVEV (reference sequence). The CDR3 is 14 amino acids. Between the trimmed V and J ends, which lost 3 bases and 3 bases, there was a span of 12 bases.

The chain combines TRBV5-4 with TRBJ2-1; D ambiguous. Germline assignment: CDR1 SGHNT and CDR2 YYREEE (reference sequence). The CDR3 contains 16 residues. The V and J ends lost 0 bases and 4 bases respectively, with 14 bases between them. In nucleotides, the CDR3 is TGTGCCAGCAGCTTGGCTAGTGCTCGAGGTTACAATGAGCAGTTCTTC. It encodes CASSLASARGYNEQFF. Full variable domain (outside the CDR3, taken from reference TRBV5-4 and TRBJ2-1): ETGVTQSPTHLIKTRGQQVTLRCSSQSGHNTVSWYQQALGQGPQFIFQYYREEENGRGNFPPRFSGLQFPNYSSELNVNALELDDSALYLCASSLASARGYNEQFFGPGTRLTVL.

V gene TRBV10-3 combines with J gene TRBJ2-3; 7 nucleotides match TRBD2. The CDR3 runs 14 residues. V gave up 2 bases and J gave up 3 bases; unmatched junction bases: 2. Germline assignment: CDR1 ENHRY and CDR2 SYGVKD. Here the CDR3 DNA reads TGTGCCATCAGTGAGGCGGGAGTGACAGATACGCAGTATTTT. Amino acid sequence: CAISEAGVTDTQYF.

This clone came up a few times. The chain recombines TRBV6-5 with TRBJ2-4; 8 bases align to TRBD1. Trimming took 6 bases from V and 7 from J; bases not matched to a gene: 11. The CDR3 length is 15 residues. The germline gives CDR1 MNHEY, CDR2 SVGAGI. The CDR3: CASSTGQGDANIQYF. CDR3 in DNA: TGTGCCAGCAGCACTGGACAGGGCGATGCGAACATTCAGTACTTC.

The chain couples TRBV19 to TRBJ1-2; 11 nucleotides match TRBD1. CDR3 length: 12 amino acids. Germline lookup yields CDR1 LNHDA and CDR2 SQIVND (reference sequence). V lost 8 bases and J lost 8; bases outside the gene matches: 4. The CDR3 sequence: CASSGQGGGYTF. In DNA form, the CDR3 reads TGTGCCAGTTCGGGACAGGGGGGAGGCTACACCTTC. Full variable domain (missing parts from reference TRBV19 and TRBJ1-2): DGGITQSPKYLFRKEGQNVTLSCEQNLNHDAMYWYRQDPGQGLRLIYYSQIVNDFQKGDIAEGYSVSREKKESFPLTVTSAQKNPTAFYLCASSGQGGGYTFGSGTRLTVV.

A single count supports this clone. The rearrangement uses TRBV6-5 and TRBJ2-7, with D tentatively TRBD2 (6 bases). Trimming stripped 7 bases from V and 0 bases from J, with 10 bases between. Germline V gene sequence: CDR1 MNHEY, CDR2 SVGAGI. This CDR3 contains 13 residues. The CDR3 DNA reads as TGTGCCAGCACCCGGGACTCCTCCTACGAGCAGTACTTC. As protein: CASTRDSSYEQYF.

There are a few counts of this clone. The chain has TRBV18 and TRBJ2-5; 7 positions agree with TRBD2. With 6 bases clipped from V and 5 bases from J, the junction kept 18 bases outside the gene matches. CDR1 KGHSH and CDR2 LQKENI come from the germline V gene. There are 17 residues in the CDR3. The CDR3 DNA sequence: TGTGCCAGCTCCCTGCTCGGCCTAGCGGTATCGAGGGAGACCCAGTACTTC. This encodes CASSLLGLAVSRETQYF.

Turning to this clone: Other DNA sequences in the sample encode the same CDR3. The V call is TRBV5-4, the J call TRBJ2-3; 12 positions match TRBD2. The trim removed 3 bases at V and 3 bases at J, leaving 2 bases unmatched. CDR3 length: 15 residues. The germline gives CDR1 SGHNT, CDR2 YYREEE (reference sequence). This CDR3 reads CASSSGLAGTDTQYF. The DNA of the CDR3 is TGTGCCAGCAGCTCCGGACTAGCGGGGACAGATACGCAGTATTTT.

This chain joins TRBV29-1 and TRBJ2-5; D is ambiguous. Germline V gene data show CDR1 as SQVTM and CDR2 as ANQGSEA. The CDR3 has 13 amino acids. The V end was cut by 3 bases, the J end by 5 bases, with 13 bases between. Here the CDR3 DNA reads TGCAGCGTTGAGAACAGACATGTGGAGACCCAGTACTTC. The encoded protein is CSVENRHVETQYF.